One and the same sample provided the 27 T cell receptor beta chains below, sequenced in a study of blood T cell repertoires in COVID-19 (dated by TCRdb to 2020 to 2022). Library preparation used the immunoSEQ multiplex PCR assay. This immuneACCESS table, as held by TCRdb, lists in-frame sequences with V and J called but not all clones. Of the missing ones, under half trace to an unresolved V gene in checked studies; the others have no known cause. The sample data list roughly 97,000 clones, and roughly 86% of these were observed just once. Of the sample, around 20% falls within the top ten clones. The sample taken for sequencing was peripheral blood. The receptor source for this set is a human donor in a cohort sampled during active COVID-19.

This CDR3 reads CASSLGALAGYNEQFF. In DNA, the CDR3 is TGTGCCAGCAGCTTAGGAGCACTAGCGGGTTACAATGAGCAGTTCTTC. The rearrangement uses TRBV7-8 and TRBJ2-1; 9 nucleotides match TRBD2. V lost 1 base to trimming and J lost 4 bases; unmatched junction nucleotides: 5. This CDR3 comprises 16 residues. Germline loops: CDR1 SGHVS, CDR2 FQNEAQ. Supplemented by reference TRBV7-8 and TRBJ2-1, the full variable domain reads GAGVSQSPRYKVAKRGQDVALRCDPISGHVSLFWYQQALGQGPEFLTYFQNEAQLDKSGLPSDRFFAERPEGSVSTLKIQRTQQEDSAVYLCASSLGALAGYNEQFFGPGTRLTVL.

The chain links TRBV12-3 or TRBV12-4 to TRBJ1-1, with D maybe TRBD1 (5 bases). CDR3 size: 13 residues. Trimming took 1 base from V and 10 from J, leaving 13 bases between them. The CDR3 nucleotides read TGTGCCAGCAGTTTAGGCACAACCGGGGGAGCTTTCTTT. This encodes CASSLGTTGGAFF.

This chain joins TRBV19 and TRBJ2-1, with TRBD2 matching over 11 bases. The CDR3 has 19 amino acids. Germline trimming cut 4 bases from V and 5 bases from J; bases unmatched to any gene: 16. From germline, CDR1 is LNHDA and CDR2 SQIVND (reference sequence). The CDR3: CASSKQTSGMIRLDNEQFF. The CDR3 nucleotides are TGTGCCAGTAGTAAACAGACTAGCGGGATGATTCGTTTGGACAATGAGCAGTTCTTC.

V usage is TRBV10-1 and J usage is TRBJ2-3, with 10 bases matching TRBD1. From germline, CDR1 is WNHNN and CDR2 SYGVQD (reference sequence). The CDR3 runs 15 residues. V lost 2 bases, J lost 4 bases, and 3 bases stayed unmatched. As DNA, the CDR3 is TGCGCCAGCAGTGAGGACAGGGGGCATCCAGATACGCAGTATTTT. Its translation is CASSEDRGHPDTQYF.

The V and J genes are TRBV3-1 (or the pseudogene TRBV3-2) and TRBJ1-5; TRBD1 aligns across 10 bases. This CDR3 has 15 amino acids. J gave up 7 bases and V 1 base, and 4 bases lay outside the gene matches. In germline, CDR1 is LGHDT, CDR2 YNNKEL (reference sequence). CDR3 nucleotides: TGTGCCAGCAGCCAAGGACAGGGGGCAGGGCAGCCCCAGCATTTT. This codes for CASSQGQGAGQPQHF.

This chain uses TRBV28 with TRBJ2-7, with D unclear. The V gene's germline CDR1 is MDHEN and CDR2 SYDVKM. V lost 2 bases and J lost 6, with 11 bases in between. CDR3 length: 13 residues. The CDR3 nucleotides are TGTGCCAGCAGTTTACCCCTTTCGTTCGAGCAGTACTTC. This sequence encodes CASSLPLSFEQYF.

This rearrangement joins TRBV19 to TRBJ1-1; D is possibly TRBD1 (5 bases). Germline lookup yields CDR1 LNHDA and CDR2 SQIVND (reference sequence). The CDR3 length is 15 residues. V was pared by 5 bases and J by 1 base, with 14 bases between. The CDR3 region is CASSDQGKGNTEAFF. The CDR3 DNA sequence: TGTGCCAGTAGTGATCAGGGAAAGGGGAACACTGAAGCTTTCTTT.

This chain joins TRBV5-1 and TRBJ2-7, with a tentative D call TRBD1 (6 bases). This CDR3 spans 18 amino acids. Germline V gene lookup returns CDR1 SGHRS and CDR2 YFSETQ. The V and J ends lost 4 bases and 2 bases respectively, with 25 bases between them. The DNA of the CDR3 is TGCGCCAGCAGCCGCCTCCTAGAAAGTAGGGACACTGCCTACGAGCAGTACTTC. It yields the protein CASSRLLESRDTAYEQYF.

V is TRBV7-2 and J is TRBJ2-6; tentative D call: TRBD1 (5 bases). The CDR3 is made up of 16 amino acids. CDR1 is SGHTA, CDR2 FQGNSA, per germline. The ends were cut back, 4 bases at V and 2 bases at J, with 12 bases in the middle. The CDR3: CASSYQGTTGANVLTF. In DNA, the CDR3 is TGTGCCAGCAGCTACCAGGGAACCACTGGGGCCAACGTCCTGACTTTC.

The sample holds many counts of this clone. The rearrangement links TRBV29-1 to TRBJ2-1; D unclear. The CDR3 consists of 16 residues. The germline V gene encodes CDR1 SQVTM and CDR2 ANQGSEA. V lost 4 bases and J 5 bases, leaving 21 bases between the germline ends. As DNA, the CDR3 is TGCAGCGTTGCCCCCCACGGCAGCCTCCGGGACAATGAGCAGTTCTTC. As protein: CSVAPHGSLRDNEQFF.

The CDR3 here is CASSLDHGGGTEAFF. The CDR3 nucleotides read TGTGCCAGCAGCTTAGATCACGGGGGAGGGACTGAAGCTTTCTTT. This chain uses TRBV11-2 with TRBJ1-1; D perhaps matches TRBD1 (5 bases). Trimming left V 0 bases short and J 5 bases short, with 13 bases between. Germline-derived CDR1 and CDR2 are SGHAT and FQNNGV. The CDR3 extends over 15 amino acids.

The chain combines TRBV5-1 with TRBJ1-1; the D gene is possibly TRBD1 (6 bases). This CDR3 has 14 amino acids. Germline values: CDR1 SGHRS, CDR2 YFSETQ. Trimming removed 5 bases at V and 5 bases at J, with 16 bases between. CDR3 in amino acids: CASRVGGRRTEAFF. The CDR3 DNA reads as TGCGCCAGCAGGGTGGGGGGGCGGAGGACTGAAGCTTTCTTT.

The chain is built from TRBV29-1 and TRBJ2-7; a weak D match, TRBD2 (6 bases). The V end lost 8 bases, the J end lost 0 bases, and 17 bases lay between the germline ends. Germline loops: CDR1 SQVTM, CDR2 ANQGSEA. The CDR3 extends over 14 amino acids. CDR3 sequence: CSITRRGDSYEQYF. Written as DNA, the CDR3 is TGCAGCATCACCCGGAGGGGAGACTCCTACGAGCAGTACTTC.

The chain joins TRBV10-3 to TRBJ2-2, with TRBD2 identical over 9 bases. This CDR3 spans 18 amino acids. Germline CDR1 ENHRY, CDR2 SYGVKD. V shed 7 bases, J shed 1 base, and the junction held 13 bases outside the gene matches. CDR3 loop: CAITGGKLAGLNTGELFF. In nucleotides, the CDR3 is TGTGCCATCACCGGAGGGAAGCTAGCGGGATTGAACACCGGGGAGCTGTTTTTT.

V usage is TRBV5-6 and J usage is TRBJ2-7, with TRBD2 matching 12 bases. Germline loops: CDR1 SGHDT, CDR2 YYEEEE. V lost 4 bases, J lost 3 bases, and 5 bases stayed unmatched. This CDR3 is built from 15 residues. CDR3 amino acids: CASSPLTSGSYEQYF. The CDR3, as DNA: TGTGCCAGCAGCCCTTTGACTAGCGGGAGCTACGAGCAGTACTTC.

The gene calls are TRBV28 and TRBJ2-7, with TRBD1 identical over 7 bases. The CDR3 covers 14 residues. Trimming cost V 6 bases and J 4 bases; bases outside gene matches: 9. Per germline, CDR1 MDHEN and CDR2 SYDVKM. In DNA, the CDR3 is TGTGCCAGCAGACGGACACAGGGGTGGTACGAGCAGTACTTC. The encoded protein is CASRRTQGWYEQYF.

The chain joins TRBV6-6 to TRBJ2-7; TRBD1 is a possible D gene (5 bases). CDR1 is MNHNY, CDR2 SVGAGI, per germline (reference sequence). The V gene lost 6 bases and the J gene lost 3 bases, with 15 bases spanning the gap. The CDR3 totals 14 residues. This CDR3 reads CASRDRQSGYEQYF. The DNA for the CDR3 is TGTGCCAGCAGAGACAGACAGTCGGGCTACGAGCAGTACTTC.

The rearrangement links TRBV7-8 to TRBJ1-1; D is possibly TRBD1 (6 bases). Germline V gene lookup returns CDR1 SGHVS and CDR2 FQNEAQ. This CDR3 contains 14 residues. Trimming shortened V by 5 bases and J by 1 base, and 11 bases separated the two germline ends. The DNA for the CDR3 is TGTGCCAGCAGCCCGGACAGACCGAACACTGAAGCTTTCTTT. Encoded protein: CASSPDRPNTEAFF.

The CDR3 spells CASSRSGGSQETQYF. CDR3 DNA sequence: TGTGCCAGCAGCCGCTCTGGTGGGAGTCAAGAGACCCAGTACTTC. The V call is TRBV4-2, the J call TRBJ2-5; a weak D match, TRBD2 (5 bases). The germline gives CDR1 LGHNA, CDR2 YNFKEQ. Trimming removed 4 bases at V and 2 bases at J, with 14 bases between. This CDR3 is 15 amino acids long.

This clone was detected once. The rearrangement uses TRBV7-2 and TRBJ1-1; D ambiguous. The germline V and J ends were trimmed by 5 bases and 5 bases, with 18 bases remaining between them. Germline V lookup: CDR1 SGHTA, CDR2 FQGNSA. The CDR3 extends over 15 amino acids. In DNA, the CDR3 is TGTGCCAGCAGCCCAGTTTTTGGTGGCCAAACTGAAGCTTTCTTT. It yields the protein CASSPVFGGQTEAFF.

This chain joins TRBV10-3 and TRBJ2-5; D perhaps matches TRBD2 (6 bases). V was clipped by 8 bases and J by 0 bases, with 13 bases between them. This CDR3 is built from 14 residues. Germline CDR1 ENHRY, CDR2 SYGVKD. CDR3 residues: CAIGGAGNQETQYF. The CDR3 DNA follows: TGTGCCATCGGAGGGGCAGGCAACCAAGAGACCCAGTACTTC.

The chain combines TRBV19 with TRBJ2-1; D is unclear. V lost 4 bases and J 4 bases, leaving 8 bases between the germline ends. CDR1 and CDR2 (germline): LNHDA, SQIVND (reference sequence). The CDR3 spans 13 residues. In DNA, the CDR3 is TGTGCCAGTAGTAACTCGGGTTACAATGAGCAGTTCTTC. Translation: CASSNSGYNEQFF.

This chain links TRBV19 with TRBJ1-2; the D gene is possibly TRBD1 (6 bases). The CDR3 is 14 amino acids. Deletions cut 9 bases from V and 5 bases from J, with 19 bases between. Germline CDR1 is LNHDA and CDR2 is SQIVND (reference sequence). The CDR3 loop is CASTTTPGHYGYTF. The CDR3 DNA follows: TGTGCCAGCACTACGACTCCGGGACATTATGGCTACACCTTC.

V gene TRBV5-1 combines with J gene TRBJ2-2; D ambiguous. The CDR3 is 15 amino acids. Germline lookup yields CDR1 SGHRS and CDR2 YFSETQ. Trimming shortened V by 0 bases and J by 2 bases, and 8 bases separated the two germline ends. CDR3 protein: CASSLVGGNTGELFF. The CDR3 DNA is TGCGCCAGCAGCTTGGTTGGCGGTAACACCGGGGAGCTGTTTTTT.

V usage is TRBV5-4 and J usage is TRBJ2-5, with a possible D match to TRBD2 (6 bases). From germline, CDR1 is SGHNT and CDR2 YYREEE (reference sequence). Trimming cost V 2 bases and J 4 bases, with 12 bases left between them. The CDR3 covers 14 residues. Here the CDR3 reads CASSFSGAGETQYF. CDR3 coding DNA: TGTGCCAGCAGCTTCTCGGGAGCGGGAGAGACCCAGTACTTC.

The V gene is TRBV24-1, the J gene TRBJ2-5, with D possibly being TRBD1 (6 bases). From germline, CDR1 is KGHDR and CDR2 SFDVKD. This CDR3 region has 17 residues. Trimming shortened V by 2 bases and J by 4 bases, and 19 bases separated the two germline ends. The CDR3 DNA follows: TGTGCCACCAGTGATTCCGCATCAGGGGATGGGGGAGAGACCCAGTACTTC. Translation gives CATSDSASGDGGETQYF.

CDR3 DNA: TGTGCTAGTGGTTTGGGTGCCGGGACAGAGAACACTGAAGCTTTCTTT. It codes for CASGLGAGTENTEAFF. The chain employs TRBV12-5 and TRBJ1-1, with 7 bases aligning to TRBD1. Germline V gene data show CDR1 as LGHNT and CDR2 as FRNRAP. This CDR3 comprises 16 residues. J gave up 1 base and V 1 base, and 6 bases lay outside the gene matches. Variable domain in full (rest from reference TRBV12-5 and TRBJ1-1): DARVTQTPRHKVTEMGQEVTMRCQPILGHNTVFWYRQTMMQGLELLAYFRNRAPLDDSGMPKDRFSAEMPDATLATLKIQPSEPRDSAVYFCASGLGAGTENTEAFFGQGTRLTVV.